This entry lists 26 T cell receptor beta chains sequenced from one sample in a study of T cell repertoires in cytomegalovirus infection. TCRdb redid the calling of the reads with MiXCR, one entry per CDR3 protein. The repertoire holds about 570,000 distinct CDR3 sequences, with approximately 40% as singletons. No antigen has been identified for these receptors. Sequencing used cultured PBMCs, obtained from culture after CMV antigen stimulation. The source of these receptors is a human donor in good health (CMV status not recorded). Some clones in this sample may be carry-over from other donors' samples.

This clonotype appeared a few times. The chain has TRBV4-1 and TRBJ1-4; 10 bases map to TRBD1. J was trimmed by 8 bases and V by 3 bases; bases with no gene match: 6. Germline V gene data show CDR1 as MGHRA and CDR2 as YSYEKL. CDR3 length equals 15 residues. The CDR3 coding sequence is TGCGCCAGCAGCCAGAGACAGGGGGCCGGAGAAAAACTGTTTTTT. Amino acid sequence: CASSQRQGAGEKLFF.

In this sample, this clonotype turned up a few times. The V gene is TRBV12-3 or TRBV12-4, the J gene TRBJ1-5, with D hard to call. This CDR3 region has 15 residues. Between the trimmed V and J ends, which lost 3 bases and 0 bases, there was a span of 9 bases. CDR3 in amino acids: CASSLNSDSNQPQHF. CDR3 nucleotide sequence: TGTGCCAGCAGTTTGAACAGCGATAGCAATCAGCCCCAGCATTTT.

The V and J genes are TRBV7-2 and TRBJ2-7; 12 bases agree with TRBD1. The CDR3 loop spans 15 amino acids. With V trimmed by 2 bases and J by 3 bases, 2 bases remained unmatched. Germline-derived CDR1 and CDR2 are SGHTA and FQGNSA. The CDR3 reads CASSLRDRGHYEQYF. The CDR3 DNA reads TGTGCCAGCAGCTTACGGGACAGGGGGCACTACGAGCAGTACTTC. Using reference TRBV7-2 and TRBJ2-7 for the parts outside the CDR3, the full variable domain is GAGVSQSPSNKVTEKGKDVELRCDPISGHTALYWYRQSLGQGLEFLIYFQGNSAPDKSGLPSDRFSAERTGGSVSTLTIQRTQQEDSAVYLCASSLRDRGHYEQYFGPGTRLTVT.

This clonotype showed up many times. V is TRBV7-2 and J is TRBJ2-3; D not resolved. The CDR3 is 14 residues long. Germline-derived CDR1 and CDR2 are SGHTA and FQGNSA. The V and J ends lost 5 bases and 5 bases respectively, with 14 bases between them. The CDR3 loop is CASSLDGPLDTQYF. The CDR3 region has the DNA TGTGCCAGCAGCCTTGACGGCCCCCTAGATACGCAGTATTTT.

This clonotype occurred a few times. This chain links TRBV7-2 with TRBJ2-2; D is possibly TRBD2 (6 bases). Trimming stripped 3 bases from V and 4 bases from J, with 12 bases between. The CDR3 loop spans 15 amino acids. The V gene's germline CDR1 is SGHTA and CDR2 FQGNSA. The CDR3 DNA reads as TGTGCCAGCAGCTTTTTGTTGGGGGGCACCGGGGAGCTGTTTTTT. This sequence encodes CASSFLLGGTGELFF.

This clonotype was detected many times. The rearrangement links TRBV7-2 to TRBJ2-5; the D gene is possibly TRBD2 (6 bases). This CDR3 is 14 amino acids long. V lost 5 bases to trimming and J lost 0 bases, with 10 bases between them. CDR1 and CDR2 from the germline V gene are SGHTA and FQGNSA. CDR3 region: CASSLGTHQETQYF. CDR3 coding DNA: TGTGCCAGCAGCCTAGGGACTCACCAAGAGACCCAGTACTTC.

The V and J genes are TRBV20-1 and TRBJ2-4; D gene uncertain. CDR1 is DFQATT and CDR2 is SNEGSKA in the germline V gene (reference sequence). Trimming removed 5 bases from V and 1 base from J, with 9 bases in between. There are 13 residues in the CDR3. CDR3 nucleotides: TGCAGTGCTCCCCGGACGGCCAAAAACATTCAGTACTTC. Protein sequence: CSAPRTAKNIQYF.

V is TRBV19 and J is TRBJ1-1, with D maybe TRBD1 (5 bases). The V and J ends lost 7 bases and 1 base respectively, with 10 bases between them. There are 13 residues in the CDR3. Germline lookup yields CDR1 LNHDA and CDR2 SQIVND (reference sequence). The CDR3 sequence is CASTLTANTEAFF. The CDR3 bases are TGTGCCAGTACCTTGACAGCGAACACTGAAGCTTTCTTT.

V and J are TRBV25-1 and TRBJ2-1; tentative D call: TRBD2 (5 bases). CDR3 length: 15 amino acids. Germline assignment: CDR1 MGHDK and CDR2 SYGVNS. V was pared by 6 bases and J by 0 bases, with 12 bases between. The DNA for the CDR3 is TGTGCCAGCAGAGGAGGTATTCGCTCCTACAATGAGCAGTTCTTC. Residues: CASRGGIRSYNEQFF.

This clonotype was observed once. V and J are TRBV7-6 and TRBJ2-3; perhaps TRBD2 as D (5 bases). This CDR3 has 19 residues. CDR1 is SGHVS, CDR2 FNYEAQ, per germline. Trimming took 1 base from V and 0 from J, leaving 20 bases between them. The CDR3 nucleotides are TGTGCCAGCAGCTTAGGGGTAGGATCCAGCGGACCTAGCACAGATACGCAGTATTTT. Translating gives CASSLGVGSSGPSTDTQYF.

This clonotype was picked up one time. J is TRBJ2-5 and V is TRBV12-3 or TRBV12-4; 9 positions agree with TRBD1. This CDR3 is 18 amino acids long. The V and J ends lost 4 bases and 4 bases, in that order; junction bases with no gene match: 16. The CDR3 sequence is CASSSPPGTGSGPETQYF. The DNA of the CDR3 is TGTGCCAGCAGTTCTCCGCCGGGGACAGGGAGCGGTCCAGAGACCCAGTACTTC.

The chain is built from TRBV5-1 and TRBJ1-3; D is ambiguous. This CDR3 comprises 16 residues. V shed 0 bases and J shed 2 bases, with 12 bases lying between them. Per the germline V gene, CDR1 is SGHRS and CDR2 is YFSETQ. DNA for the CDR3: TGCGCCAGCAGCTTGGCCCTAGGGTTACCTGGAAACACCATATATTTT. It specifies CASSLALGLPGNTIYF.

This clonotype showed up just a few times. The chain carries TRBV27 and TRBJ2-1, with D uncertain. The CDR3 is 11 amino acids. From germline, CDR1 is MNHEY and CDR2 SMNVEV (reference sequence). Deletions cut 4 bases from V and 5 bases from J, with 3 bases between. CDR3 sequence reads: CASSSHNEQFF. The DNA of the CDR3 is TGTGCCAGCAGTTCCCACAATGAGCAGTTCTTC.

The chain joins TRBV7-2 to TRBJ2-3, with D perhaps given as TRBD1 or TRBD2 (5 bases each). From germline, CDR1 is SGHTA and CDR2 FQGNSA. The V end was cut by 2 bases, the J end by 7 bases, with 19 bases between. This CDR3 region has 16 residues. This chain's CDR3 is CASSLYQGGGRNTQYF. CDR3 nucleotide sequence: TGTGCCAGCAGCTTATATCAGGGCGGCGGGCGGAATACGCAGTATTTT.

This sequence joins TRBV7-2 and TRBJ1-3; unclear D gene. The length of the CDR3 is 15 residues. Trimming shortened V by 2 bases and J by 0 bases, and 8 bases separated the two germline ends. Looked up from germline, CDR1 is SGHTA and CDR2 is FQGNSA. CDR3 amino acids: CASSLTEFSGNTIYF. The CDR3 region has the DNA TGTGCCAGCAGCTTAACGGAATTCTCTGGAAACACCATATATTTT. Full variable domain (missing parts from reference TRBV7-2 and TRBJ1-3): GAGVSQSPSNKVTEKGKDVELRCDPISGHTALYWYRQSLGQGLEFLIYFQGNSAPDKSGLPSDRFSAERTGGSVSTLTIQRTQQEDSAVYLCASSLTEFSGNTIYFGEGSWLTVV.

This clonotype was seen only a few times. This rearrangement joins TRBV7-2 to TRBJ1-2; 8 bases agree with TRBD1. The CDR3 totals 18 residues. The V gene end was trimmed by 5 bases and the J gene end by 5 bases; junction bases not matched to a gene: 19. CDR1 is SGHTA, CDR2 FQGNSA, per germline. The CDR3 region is CASSPQSPTGGLPYGYTF. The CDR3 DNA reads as TGTGCCAGCAGCCCCCAATCCCCTACAGGGGGGCTTCCGTATGGCTACACCTTC. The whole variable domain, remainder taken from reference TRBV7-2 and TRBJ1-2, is GAGVSQSPSNKVTEKGKDVELRCDPISGHTALYWYRQSLGQGLEFLIYFQGNSAPDKSGLPSDRFSAERTGGSVSTLTIQRTQQEDSAVYLCASSPQSPTGGLPYGYTFGSGTRLTVV.

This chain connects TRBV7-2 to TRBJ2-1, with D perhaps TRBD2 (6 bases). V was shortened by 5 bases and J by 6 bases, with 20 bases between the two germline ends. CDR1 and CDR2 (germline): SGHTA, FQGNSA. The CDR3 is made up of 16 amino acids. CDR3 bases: TGTGCCAGCAGCCCCCGTGTTTGGAGGGCTCGCAATGAGCAGTTCTTC. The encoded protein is CASSPRVWRARNEQFF.

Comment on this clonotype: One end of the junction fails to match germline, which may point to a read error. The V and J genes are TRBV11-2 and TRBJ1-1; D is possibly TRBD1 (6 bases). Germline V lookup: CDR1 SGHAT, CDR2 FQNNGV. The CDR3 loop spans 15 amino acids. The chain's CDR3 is CASRPSTGAGTEAFF. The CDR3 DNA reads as TGCGCCAGCAGACCGTCGACAGGCGCTGGCACTGAAGCTTTCTTT.

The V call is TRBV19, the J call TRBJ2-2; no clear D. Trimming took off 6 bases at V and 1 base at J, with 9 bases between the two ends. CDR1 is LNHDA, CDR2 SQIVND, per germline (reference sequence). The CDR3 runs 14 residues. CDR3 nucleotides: TGTGCCAGTAGCGCTGAGTGGAACACCGGGGAGCTGTTTTTT. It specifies CASSAEWNTGELFF.

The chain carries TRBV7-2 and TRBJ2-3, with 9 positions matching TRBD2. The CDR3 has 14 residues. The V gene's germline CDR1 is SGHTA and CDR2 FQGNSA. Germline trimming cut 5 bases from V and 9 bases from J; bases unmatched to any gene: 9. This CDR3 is CASSAALAGKTQYF. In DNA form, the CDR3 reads TGTGCCAGCAGCGCAGCCCTAGCGGGAAAGACGCAGTATTTT. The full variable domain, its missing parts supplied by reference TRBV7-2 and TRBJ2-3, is GAGVSQSPSNKVTEKGKDVELRCDPISGHTALYWYRQSLGQGLEFLIYFQGNSAPDKSGLPSDRFSAERTGGSVSTLTIQRTQQEDSAVYLCASSAALAGKTQYFGPGTRLTVL.

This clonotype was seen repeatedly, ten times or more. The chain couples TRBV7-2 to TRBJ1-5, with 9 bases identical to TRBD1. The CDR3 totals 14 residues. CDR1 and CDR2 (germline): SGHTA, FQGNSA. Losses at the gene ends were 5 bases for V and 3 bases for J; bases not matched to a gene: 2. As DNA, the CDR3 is TGTGCCAGCAGCAGGACAGGGGACAATCAGCCCCAGCATTTT. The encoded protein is CASSRTGDNQPQHF.

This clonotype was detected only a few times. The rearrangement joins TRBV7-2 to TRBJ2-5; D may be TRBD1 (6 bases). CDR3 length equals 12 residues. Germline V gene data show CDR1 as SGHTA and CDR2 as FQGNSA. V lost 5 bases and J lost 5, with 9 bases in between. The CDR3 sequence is CASSADSETQYF. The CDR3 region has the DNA TGTGCCAGCAGCGCGGACAGCGAGACCCAGTACTTC.

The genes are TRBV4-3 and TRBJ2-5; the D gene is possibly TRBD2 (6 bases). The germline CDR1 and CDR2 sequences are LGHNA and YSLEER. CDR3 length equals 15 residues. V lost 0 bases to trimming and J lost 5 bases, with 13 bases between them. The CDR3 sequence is CASSQDLREMETQYF. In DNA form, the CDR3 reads TGCGCCAGCAGCCAAGATTTACGGGAGATGGAGACCCAGTACTTC.

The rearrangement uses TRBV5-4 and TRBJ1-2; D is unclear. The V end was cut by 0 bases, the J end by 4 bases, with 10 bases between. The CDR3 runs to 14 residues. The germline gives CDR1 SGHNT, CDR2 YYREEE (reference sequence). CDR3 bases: TGTGCCAGCAGCTTGGCTGTCAGAACCTATGGCTACACCTTC. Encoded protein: CASSLAVRTYGYTF.

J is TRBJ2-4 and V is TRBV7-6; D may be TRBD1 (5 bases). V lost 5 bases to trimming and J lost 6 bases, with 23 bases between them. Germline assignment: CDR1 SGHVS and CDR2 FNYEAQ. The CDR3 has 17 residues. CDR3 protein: CASSQTGARTRVNIQYF. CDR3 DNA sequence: TGTGCCAGCAGCCAAACCGGAGCAAGGACAAGGGTAAACATTCAGTACTTC.

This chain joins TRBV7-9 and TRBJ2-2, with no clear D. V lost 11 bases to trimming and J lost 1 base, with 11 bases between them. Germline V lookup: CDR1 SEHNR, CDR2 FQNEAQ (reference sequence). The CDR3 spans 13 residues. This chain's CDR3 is CAWKRLNTGELFF. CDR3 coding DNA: TGTGCCTGGAAGAGACTGAACACCGGGGAGCTGTTTTTT.